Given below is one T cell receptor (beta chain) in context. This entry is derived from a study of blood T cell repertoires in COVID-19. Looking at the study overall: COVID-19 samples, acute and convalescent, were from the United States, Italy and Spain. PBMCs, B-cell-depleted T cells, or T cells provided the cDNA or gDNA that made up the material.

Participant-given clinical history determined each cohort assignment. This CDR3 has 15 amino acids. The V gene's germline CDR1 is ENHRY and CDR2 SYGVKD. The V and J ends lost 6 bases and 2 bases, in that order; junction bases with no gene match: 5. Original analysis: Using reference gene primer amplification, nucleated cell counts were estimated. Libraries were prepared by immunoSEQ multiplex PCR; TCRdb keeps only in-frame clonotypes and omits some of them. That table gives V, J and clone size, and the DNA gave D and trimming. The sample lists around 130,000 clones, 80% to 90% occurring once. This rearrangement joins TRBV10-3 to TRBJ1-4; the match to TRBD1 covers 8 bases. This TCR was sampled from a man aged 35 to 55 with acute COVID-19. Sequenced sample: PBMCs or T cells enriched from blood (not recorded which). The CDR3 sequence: CAISPGTGTNEKLFF. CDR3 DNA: TGTGCCATCAGCCCTGGGACAGGTACTAATGAAAAACTGTTTTTT.